This paragraph covers one T cell receptor beta chain sequence. The target antigen is unknown. These data originate in a study of long-term antiretroviral therapy in people with HIV. General study points: The range of CDR3 lengths in HIV repertoires proved narrower than that found in controls. Blood sampling spanned 2004 to 2017, possibly under older ART regimens.

J gave up 7 bases and V 5 bases, and 11 bases lay outside the gene matches. Germline values: CDR1 GTSNPN, CDR2 SVGIG (reference sequence). The CDR3 is made up of 15 amino acids. Treated in the United States were all of the participants with HIV. An immunoSEQ assay, version v3.0, was performed at survey level. Assay used: immunoSEQ multiplex PCR; TCRdb lists only in-frame clones, some missing. This sample yields about 21,000 clones, of which roughly three quarters are seen a single time; 12% belongs to the top ten. Sequenced here: unsorted PBMCs, sampled 1.7 to 1.8 years before starting antiretroviral therapy. The TCR was taken from a woman in her thirties or forties with HIV. The J gene is TRBJ2-1, the V gene TRBV30; 10 nucleotides line up with TRBD2. In DNA form, the CDR3 reads TGTGCCTGGGACACCGGGACTAGCGCGGGTAATGAGCAGTTCTTC. Amino acid sequence: CAWDTGTSAGNEQFF.